These T cell receptor beta chains were read from a single sample in a study of regulatory T cells in long-lasting Graves disease. TCRdb reprocessed the multiplex PCR reads with MiXCR, giving one entry per CDR3 protein. Of hundreds of thousands of distinct CDR3 sequences listed, 15% are singletons. The data were also submitted as part of a second study, on T cells in Graves' hyperthyroidism and ophthalmopathy.

The specimen comprised peripheral blood mononuclear cells (PBMCs), sampled at new diagnosis, from a patient treated with antithyroid drugs. These receptors all come from a woman in her thirties or forties with Graves disease. The CDR3 runs from the conserved cysteine through the conserved F or W. The D gene is left open where the match is weak. Size is omitted from some rows. Given values are once, few, many or a class for expanded clones.

>TRBD2|many|TRBJ2-3|TRBV9
CASSERPGGLARSDTQYF
TGTGCCAGCAGCGAGAGACCGGGGGGACTAGCAAGGTCAGATACGCAGTATTTT
>TRBD2|many|TRBJ2-1|TRBV20-1
CSADTPGLAGGFLSSYNEQFF
TGCAGTGCTGATACGCCCGGACTAGCGGGAGGGTTTTTGAGCTCCTACAATGAGCAGTTCTTC
>TRBD2|-|TRBJ2-1|TRBV4-3
CASSQGRLAGGPIDEQFF
TGCGCCAGCAGCCAAGGGAGACTAGCGGGAGGGCCTATAGATGAGCAGTTCTTC
>TRBD1|-|TRBJ2-7|TRBV4-1
CASSHQEGGIYEQYF
TGCGCCAGCAGCCACCAGGAAGGGGGCATATACGAGCAGTACTTC
>TRBD1|many|TRBJ2-5|TRBV7-9
CASSTGQGRETQYF
TGTGCCAGCAGCACAGGACAGGGTCGGGAGACCCAGTACTTC
>TRBD1|-|TRBJ2-7|TRBV6-1
CASKFGQGASYEQYF
TGTGCCAGCAAGTTCGGACAGGGGGCATCCTACGAGCAGTACTTC
>-|many|TRBJ1-2|TRBV3-1
CASYGGSSYGYTF
TGTGCCAGCTATGGAGGTAGTTCCTATGGCTACACCTTC
>TRBD2|few|TRBJ2-3|TRBV6-5
CASSSGLASPSTDTQYF
TGTGCCAGCAGTTCCGGACTAGCGAGCCCTAGCACAGATACGCAGTATTTT
>-|many|TRBJ2-3|TRBV11-3
CASSLDRAGDTQYF
TGTGCCAGCAGCTTAGATCGAGCCGGAGATACGCAGTATTTT
>TRBD2|many|TRBJ2-3|TRBV20-1
CSATTFRLAGGNTDTQYF
TGCAGTGCTACCACCTTTCGACTAGCGGGAGGGAACACAGATACGCAGTATTTT
>-|many|TRBJ1-5|TRBV19
CASSIDPLSNQPQHF
TGTGCCAGTAGTATAGATCCGCTGAGTAATCAGCCCCAGCATTTT
>-|-|TRBJ2-1|TRBV2
CASRLVVEFF
TGTGCCAGCAGGCTCGTGGTAGAATTCTTC
>-|many|TRBJ2-3|TRBV7-3
CASSLYPSTDTQYF
TGTGCCAGCAGCTTATACCCAAGCACAGATACGCAGTATTTT
>-|many|TRBJ1-2|TRBV28
CASSRQGSSHGYTF
TGTGCCAGCAGTAGGCAGGGGAGCAGTCATGGCTACACCTTC
>-|many|TRBJ2-1|TRBV27
CASSNSPLAGSNEQFF
TGTGCCAGCAGTAACTCCCCCTTGGCGGGTTCGAATGAGCAGTTCTTC
>TRBD2|-|TRBJ2-1|TRBV7-9
CASSLLAGGPNF
TGTGCCAGCAGCCTACTAGCGGGAGGGCCCAACTTC
>TRBD2|-|TRBJ2-1|TRBV6-2/TRBV6-3
CASGGLADYNEQFF
TGTGCCAGCGGGGGACTAGCGGATTACAATGAGCAGTTCTTC
>-|many|TRBJ2-5|TRBV19
CASSIGGQETQYF
TGTGCCAGTAGTATAGGAGGGCAAGAGACCCAGTACTTC
>-|-|TRBJ1-2|TRBV12-3/TRBV12-4
CASSFTSGGYTF
TGTGCCAGCAGTTTCACATCGGGCGGCTACACCTTC
>TRBD1|many|TRBJ2-6|TRBV2
CATLTGGNGANVLTF
TGTGCCACCCTGACAGGGGGGAATGGGGCCAACGTCCTGACTTTC
>TRBD2|many|TRBJ2-1|TRBV15
CATSSRLARGSYNEQFF
TGTGCCACCAGCTCACGACTAGCCCGCGGCTCCTACAATGAGCAGTTCTTC
>TRBD1|many|TRBJ2-5|TRBV6-1
CASRQQGARGPKETQYF
TGTGCCAGCAGACAACAGGGGGCGAGGGGACCGAAAGAGACCCAGTACTTC
>-|few|TRBJ2-2|TRBV7-3
CASSQGGAGELFF
TGTGCCAGCAGCCAAGGGGGGGCCGGGGAGCTGTTTTTT
>TRBD2|-|TRBJ2-1|TRBV2
CASSAGTSINEQFF
TGTGCCAGCAGTGCCGGGACTAGCATCAATGAGCAGTTCTTC
>-|many|TRBJ1-4|TRBV11-2
CASSLTRDLRMRKLFF
TGTGCCAGCAGCTTAACCCGGGACCTACGAATGCGGAAACTGTTTTTT
>-|-|TRBJ2-7|TRBV7-9
CASSLEGKYYEQYF
TGTGCCAGCAGCTTAGAAGGGAAATATTACGAGCAGTACTTC
>TRBD2|-|TRBJ2-1|TRBV20-1
CSARAKLAGVGSLYNEQFF
TGCAGTGCTAGAGCGAAACTAGCGGGAGTAGGATCGCTCTACAATGAGCAGTTCTTC
>TRBD2|-|TRBJ2-1|TRBV12-3/TRBV12-4
CASKPGLAGGINEQFF
TGTGCCAGCAAGCCAGGACTAGCGGGAGGGATCAATGAGCAGTTCTTC
>-|many|TRBJ2-7|TRBV28
CASSLYMGSEGLGEQYF
TGTGCCAGCAGTTTATATATGGGGTCTGAGGGATTAGGGGAGCAGTACTTC
>TRBD2|-|TRBJ2-1|TRBV7-2
CASSLGPTSGYEQFF
TGTGCCAGCAGCTTAGGCCCGACTAGCGGGTATGAGCAGTTCTTC
>-|many|TRBJ1-2|TRBV19
CAIKTPLGGDDYGYTF
TGTGCCATCAAAACGCCTCTGGGGGGCGATGACTATGGCTACACCTTC
>TRBD2|many|TRBJ2-1|TRBV11-3
CATSGSGAYNEQFF
TGTGCCACTTCGGGTAGCGGGGCGTACAATGAGCAGTTCTTC
>-|many|TRBJ2-7|TRBV20-1
CGIRTVYEQYF
TGCGGCATTAGGACGGTCTACGAGCAGTACTTC
>-|many|TRBJ1-5|TRBV7-2
CASSPGGVDQPQHF
TGTGCCAGCAGCCCCGGGGGGGTAGATCAGCCCCAGCATTTT
>-|many|TRBJ1-1|TRBV5-1
CASSLVFLGDEAFF
TGCGCCAGCAGCTTGGTCTTTCTGGGGGATGAAGCTTTCTTT
>TRBD2|few|TRBJ2-7|TRBV5-4
CASSWEAGPHEQYF
TGTGCCAGCAGCTGGGAAGCGGGACCCCACGAGCAGTACTTC
>TRBD2|-|TRBJ2-7|TRBV9
CASSPFSGAQNEQYF
TGTGCCAGCAGCCCGTTCAGCGGGGCCCAGAACGAGCAGTACTTC
>-|many|TRBJ1-1|TRBV3-1
CASSQDDSEAFF
TGTGCCAGCAGCCAAGATGACAGTGAAGCTTTCTTT
>-|-|TRBJ2-3|TRBV4-1
CASSQDTRGQYTDTQYF
TGCGCCAGCAGCCAAGATACAAGGGGCCAGTACACAGATACGCAGTATTTT
>-|-|TRBJ1-4|TRBV6-1
CASSDMGTTNEKLFF
TGTGCCAGCAGTGATATGGGCACAACTAATGAAAAACTGTTTTTT
>-|-|TRBJ2-6|TRBV18
CASSPGRAAGANVLTF
TGTGCCAGCTCACCTGGACGGGCGGCTGGGGCCAACGTCCTGACTTTC
>-|-|TRBJ2-7|TRBV4-3
CASSQGTAEGDEQYF
TGCGCCAGCAGCCAAGGGACAGCGGAGGGGGACGAGCAGTACTTC
>TRBD2|-|TRBJ2-1|TRBV20-1
CSARYPGLVREQFF
TGCAGTGCTCGATATCCGGGACTAGTGCGGGAGCAGTTCTTC
>TRBD1|-|TRBJ2-7|TRBV9
CASSSSGGPTEQYF
TGTGCCAGCAGCTCGTCAGGGGGTCCCACCGAGCAGTACTTC
>TRBD2|-|TRBJ2-2|TRBV11-3
CASSLRAGGPSGELFF
TGTGCCAGCAGCCTTAGAGCGGGAGGGCCGTCGGGGGAGCTGTTTTTT
>-|many|TRBJ1-2|TRBV10-3
CAISAGTVYGYTF
TGTGCCATCAGCGCAGGGACGGTTTATGGCTACACCTTC
>-|-|TRBJ2-1|TRBV4-3
CASSLESVGSNEQFF
TGCGCCAGCAGCCTCGAAAGCGTTGGGAGCAATGAGCAGTTCTTC
>TRBD2|many|TRBJ2-1|TRBV7-8
CASSKTSGTHNEQFF
TGTGCCAGCAGCAAAACTAGCGGGACCCACAATGAGCAGTTCTTC
>-|many|TRBJ1-1|TRBV18
CASSPNEIMNTEAFF
TGTGCCAGCTCACCAAACGAGATCATGAACACTGAAGCTTTCTTT
>TRBD2|-|TRBJ2-1|TRBV12-3/TRBV12-4
CASSKGSSGAYNEQFF
TGTGCCAGCAGTAAGGGGTCTAGCGGGGCATACAATGAGCAGTTCTTC
>-|-|TRBJ2-1|TRBV6-2/TRBV6-3
CASSPGQPRDNEQFF
TGTGCCAGCAGCCCAGGACAACCCCGGGACAATGAGCAGTTCTTC
>TRBD2|many|TRBJ2-3|TRBV20-1
CSASRTSGTFTDTQYF
TGCAGTGCTAGTCGGACTAGCGGGACCTTCACAGATACGCAGTATTTT
>TRBD1|many|TRBJ2-5|TRBV3-1
CASEQGGQETQYF
TGTGCCAGCGAACAGGGGGGCCAAGAGACCCAGTACTTC
>TRBD2|many|TRBJ2-7|TRBV12-3/TRBV12-4
CASRAGGTYEQYF
TGTGCCAGCAGAGCGGGAGGGACTTACGAGCAGTACTTC
>TRBD1|many|TRBJ2-5|TRBV10-3
CATMGPGQMQETQYF
TGTGCCACCATGGGACCGGGACAGATGCAAGAGACCCAGTACTTC
>-|many|TRBJ2-1|TRBV15
CATSRDWGDLYNEQFF
TGTGCCACCAGCAGAGATTGGGGGGATCTTTACAATGAGCAGTTCTTC
>-|few|TRBJ2-1|TRBV20-1
CSASLMIDNEQLF
TGCAGTGCTTCCCTGATGATAGACAATGAGCAGCTCTTC
>TRBD1|few|TRBJ2-7|TRBV6-2/TRBV6-3
CASSTDRVTYEQYF
TGTGCCAGCAGTACCGACAGGGTGACCTACGAGCAGTACTTC
>-|few|TRBJ1-1|TRBV28
CASIGEGDTEAFF
TGTGCCAGCATCGGGGAAGGGGACACTGAAGCTTTCTTT
>TRBD1|many|TRBJ2-7|TRBV29-1
CSVEEVRDRNYEQYF
TGCAGCGTTGAAGAGGTACGGGACAGAAACTACGAGCAGTACTTC